This TCR beta chain was captured by sequencing in a study of T cells in Graves' hyperthyroidism and ophthalmopathy. General study points: In the blood, most expanded thyroid clonotypes above 0.001 appeared as well. Separating ophthalmopathy from stable hyperthyroidism was achieved by a 13 V-J model.

The length of the CDR3 is 13 residues. The germline V gene encodes CDR1 SQVTM and CDR2 ANQGSEA. A patient was excluded if there was uncontrolled infection, other autoimmune disease, pregnancy or lactation. RNA transcripts yielded amplified TCR beta CDR3 regions. First-round RT-PCR with HTBI primers amplified the TCR CDR3 region. MiXCR was run by TCRdb on the multiplex PCR reads, yielding one entry per CDR3 protein. The table lists 500,000 to 750,000 distinct CDR3 sequences, around 46% of them singletons. For this clonotype: The target antigen is unknown. One end of the junction varies from germline; a read error may be responsible.

Sequencing was carried out using peripheral blood or thyroid tissue (not recorded which). This sequence was found in a woman aged 18 to 35 with Graves' hyperthyroidism. The rearrangement links TRBV29-1 to TRBJ2-6, with 12 bases identical to TRBD1. CDR3 coding DNA: TGCAGCGCTTGGGACAGGGGGCTTATGGCTGAAGCTTTC. This gives the protein CSAWDRGLMAEAF.